Included here is one T cell receptor (beta chain) sequence, with context. Its specificity is unknown. TCRdb re-called the 5' RACE reads and catalogs CDR3 proteins one per entry, DNA excluded. This sample's table reports some 500,000 distinct CDR3 sequences. This specimen comes from a study of T cells expressing NK-cell markers. Overall study: All TCR beta repertoires analysed originated from sorted CD3+CD56+NKG2C+, CD3+CD56+NKG2C- and CD3+CD56-NKG2C+ T cells. Among eight sequenced donors, seven carried HCMV seropositivity while one was seronegative. Study-level points and caveats: A few donors' CD3+CD56-NKG2C+ cells were dominated by the same clonotypes. Dominant NKG2C+ clonotypes made up roughly 1.0-7.0% of CD8+ T cells in a handful of donors.

The receptor was isolated from a woman aged 45-65 years in good health. The sequencing sample was made of blood T cells: a sorted CD56 or NKG2C T cell subset, CD4+ or CD8+ T cells, or bulk PBMC T cells (not recorded which).

This chain's CDR3 is CASSQELSTSGYTGELFF. The V and J genes are TRBV4-1 and TRBJ2-2; TCRdb proposes TRBD2, but this gene call is untestable without DNA. From germline, CDR1 is MGHRA and CDR2 YSYEKL. The length of the CDR3 is 18 residues.